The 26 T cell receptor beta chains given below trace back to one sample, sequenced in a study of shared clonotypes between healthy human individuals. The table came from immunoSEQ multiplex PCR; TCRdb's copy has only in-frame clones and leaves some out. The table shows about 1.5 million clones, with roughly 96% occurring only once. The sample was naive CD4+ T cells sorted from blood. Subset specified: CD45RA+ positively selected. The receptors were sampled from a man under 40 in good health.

The CDR3: CASSIRRQIPYGYTF. The CDR3 DNA reads TGTGCCAGTAGTATTCGAAGGCAGATTCCCTATGGCTACACCTTC. This chain connects TRBV19 to TRBJ1-2; D remains ambiguous. V lost 3 bases to trimming and J lost 4 bases, with 15 bases between them. CDR1 is LNHDA, CDR2 SQIVND, per germline (reference sequence). The CDR3 contains 15 residues.

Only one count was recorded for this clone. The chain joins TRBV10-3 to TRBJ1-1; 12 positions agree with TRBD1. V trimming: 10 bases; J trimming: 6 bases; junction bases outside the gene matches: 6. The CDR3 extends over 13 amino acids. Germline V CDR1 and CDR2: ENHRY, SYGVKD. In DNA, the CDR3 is TGTGCCACTGGGGACAGGGGGCAATCTGAAGCTTTCTTT. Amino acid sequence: CATGDRGQSEAFF.

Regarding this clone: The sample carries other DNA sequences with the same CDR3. The CDR3 region has the DNA TGTGCCAGCTCACCTGCAGGCCAAGAGACCCAGTACTTC. It translates to CASSPAGQETQYF. The J gene is TRBJ2-5, the V gene TRBV18; no reliable D call. V was clipped by 3 bases and J by 1 base, with 6 bases between them. CDR3 size: 13 residues. Germline loops: CDR1 KGHSH, CDR2 LQKENI.

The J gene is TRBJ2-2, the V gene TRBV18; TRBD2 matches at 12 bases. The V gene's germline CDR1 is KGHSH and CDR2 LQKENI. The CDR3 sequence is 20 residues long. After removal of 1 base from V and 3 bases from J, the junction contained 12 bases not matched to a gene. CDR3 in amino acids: CASSPRATASGRADTGELFF. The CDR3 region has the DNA TGTGCCAGCTCACCACGCGCGACAGCTAGCGGGAGGGCTGACACCGGGGAGCTGTTTTTT.

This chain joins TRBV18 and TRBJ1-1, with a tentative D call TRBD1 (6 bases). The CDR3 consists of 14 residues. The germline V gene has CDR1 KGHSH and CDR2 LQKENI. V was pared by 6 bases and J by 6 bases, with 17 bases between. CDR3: CASSPQQGWSEAFF. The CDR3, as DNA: TGTGCCAGCTCCCCGCAACAGGGTTGGTCTGAAGCTTTCTTT. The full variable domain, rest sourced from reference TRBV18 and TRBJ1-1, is NAGVMQNPRHLVRRRGQEARLRCSPMKGHSHVYWYRQLPEEGLKFMVYLQKENIIDESGMPKERFSAEFPKEGPSILRIQQVVRGDSAAYFCASSPQQGWSEAFFGQGTRLTVV.

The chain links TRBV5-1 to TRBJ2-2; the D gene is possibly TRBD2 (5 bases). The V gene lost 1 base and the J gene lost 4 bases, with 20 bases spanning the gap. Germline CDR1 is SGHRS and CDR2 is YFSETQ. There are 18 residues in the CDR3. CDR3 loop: CASSLLPSTTAGTGELFF. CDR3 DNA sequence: TGCGCCAGCAGCTTGCTCCCCTCGACTACGGCCGGCACCGGGGAGCTGTTTTTT.

In nucleotides, the CDR3 is TGTGCCAGCAGCTTAGGGGGACAGGGGGCGCGGGAGACCCAGTACTTC. This gives the protein CASSLGGQGARETQYF. V and J are TRBV7-9 and TRBJ2-5, with TRBD1 matching over 12 bases. CDR3 length: 16 residues. From germline, CDR1 is SEHNR and CDR2 FQNEAQ (reference sequence). V lost 1 base to trimming and J lost 5 bases; unmatched junction nucleotides: 5.

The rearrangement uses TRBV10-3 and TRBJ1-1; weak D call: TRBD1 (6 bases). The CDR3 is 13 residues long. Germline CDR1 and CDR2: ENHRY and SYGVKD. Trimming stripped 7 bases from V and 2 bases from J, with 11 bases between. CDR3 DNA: TGTGCCATCACATGGACAGAAAACACTGAAGCTTTCTTT. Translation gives CAITWTENTEAFF.

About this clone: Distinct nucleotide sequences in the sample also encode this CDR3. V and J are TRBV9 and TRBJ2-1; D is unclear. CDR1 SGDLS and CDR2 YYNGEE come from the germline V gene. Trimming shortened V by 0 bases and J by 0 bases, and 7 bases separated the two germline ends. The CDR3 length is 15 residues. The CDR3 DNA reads TGTGCCAGCAGCGTAGATCCCACCTCCTACAATGAGCAGTTCTTC. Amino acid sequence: CASSVDPTSYNEQFF.

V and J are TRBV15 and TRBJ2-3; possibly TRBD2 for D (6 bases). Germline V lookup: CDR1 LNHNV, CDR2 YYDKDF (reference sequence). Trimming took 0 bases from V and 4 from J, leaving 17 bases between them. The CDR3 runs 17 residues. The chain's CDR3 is CATSRERRGEGSDTQYF. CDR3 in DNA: TGTGCCACCAGCAGAGAGAGGCGGGGTGAGGGTTCAGATACGCAGTATTTT.

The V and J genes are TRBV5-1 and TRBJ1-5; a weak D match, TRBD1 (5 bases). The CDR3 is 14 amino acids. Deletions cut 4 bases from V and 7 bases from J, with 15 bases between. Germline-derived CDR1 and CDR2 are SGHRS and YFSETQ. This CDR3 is CASSGEGTGQPQHF. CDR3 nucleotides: TGCGCCAGCAGCGGTGAGGGGACGGGGCAGCCCCAGCATTTT.

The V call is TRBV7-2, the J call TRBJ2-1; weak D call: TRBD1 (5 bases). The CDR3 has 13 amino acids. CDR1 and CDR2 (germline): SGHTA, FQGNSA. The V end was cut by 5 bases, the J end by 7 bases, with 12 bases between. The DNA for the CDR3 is TGTGCCAGCAGCGCCCCAGGGTTAAATGAGCAGTTCTTC. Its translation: CASSAPGLNEQFF.

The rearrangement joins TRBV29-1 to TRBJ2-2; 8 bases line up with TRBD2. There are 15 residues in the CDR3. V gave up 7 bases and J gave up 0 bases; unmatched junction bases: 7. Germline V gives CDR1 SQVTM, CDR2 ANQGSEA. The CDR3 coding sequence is TGCAGCGCCCTTAAGCGGGAGACGAACACCGGGGAGCTGTTTTTT. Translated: CSALKRETNTGELFF.

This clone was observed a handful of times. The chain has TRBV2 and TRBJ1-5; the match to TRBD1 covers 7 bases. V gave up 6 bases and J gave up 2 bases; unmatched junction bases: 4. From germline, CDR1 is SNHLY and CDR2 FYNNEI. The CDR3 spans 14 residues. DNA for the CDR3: TGTGCCAGCAGGTACAGGGGTGGCAATCAGCCCCAGCATTTT. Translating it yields CASRYRGGNQPQHF.

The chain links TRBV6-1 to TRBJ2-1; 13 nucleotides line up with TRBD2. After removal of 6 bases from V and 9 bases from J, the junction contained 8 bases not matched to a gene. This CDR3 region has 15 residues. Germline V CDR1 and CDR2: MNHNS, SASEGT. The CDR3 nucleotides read TGTGCCAGCAGAGTACTAGCGGGAGGGGGGAGTGAGCAGTTCTTC. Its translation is CASRVLAGGGSEQFF.

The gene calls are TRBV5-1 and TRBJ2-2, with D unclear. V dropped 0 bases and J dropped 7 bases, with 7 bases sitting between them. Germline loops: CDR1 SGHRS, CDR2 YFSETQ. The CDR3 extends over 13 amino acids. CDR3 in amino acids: CASSLAADGELFF. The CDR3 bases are TGCGCCAGCAGCTTGGCAGCTGACGGGGAGCTGTTTTTT.

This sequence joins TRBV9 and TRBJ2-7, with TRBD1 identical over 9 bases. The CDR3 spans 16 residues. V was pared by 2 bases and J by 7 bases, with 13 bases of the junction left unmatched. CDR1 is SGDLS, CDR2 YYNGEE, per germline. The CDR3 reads CASSVGTGITYGEQYF. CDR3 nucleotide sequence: TGTGCCAGCAGCGTCGGGACAGGGATAACCTACGGGGAGCAGTACTTC.

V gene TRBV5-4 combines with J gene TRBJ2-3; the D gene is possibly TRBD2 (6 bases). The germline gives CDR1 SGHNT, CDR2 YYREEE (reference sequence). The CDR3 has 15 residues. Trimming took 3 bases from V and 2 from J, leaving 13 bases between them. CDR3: CASSSGGIPTDTQYF. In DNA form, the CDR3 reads TGTGCCAGCAGCTCTGGCGGGATCCCCACAGATACGCAGTATTTT.

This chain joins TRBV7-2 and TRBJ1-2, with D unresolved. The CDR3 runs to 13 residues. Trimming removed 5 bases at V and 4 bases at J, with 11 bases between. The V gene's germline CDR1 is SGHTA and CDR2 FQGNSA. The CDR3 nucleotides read TGTGCCAGCAGCCTGTCCCCCCTCTATGGCTACACCTTC. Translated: CASSLSPLYGYTF.

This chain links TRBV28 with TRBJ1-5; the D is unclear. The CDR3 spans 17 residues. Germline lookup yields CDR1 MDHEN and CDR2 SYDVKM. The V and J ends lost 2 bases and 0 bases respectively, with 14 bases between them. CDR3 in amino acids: CASSLPPDGYSNQPQHF. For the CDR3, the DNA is TGTGCCAGCAGTTTACCGCCCGACGGCTATAGCAATCAGCCCCAGCATTTT.

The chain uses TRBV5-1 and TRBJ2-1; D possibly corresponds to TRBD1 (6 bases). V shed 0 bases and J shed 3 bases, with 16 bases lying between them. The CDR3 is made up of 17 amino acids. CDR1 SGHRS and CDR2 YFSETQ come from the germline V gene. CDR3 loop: CASSLAVGKQGYNEQFF. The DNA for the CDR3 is TGCGCCAGCAGCTTGGCCGTTGGAAAACAGGGCTACAATGAGCAGTTCTTC.

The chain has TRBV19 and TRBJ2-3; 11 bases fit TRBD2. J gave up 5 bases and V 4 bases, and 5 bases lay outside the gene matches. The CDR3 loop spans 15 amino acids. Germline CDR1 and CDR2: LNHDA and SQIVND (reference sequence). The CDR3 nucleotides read TGTGCCAGTAGTAAACTAGCGGGAGTGGTAGATACGCAGTATTTT. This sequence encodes CASSKLAGVVDTQYF.

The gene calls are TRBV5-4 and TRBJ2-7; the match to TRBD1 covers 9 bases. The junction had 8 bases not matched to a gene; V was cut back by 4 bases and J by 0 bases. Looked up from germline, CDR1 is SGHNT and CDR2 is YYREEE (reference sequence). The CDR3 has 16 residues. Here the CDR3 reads CASSPSGGQGSYEQYF. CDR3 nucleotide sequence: TGTGCCAGCAGCCCCTCGGGGGGACAGGGCTCCTACGAGCAGTACTTC.

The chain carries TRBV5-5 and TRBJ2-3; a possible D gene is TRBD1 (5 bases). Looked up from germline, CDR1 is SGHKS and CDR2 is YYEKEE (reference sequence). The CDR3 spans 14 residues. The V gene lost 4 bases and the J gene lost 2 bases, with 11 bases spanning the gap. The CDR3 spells CASSLRQFTDTQYF. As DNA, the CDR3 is TGTGCCAGCAGCCTACGACAGTTCACAGATACGCAGTATTTT. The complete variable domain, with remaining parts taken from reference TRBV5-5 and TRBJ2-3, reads DAGVTQSPTHLIKTRGQQVTLRCSPISGHKSVSWYQQVLGQGPQFIFQYYEKEERGRGNFPDRFSARQFPNYSSELNVNALLLGDSALYLCASSLRQFTDTQYFGPGTRLTVL.

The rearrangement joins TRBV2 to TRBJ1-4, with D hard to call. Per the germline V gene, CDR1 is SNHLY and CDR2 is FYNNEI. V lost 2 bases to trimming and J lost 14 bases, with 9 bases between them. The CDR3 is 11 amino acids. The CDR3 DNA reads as TGTGCCAGCAGTGAACATGCAGGCCTGTTTTTT. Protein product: CASSEHAGLFF.

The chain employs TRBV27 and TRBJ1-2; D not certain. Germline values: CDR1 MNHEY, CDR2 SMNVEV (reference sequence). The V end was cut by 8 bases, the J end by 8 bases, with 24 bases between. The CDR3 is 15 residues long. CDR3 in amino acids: CASGERDGNVGGYTF. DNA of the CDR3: TGTGCCAGCGGGGAGCGGGATGGTAATGTTGGCGGCTACACCTTC.